Listed below are T cell receptor beta chains from one sample, sequenced in a study of cytomegalovirus exposure and HLA in healthy donors. The table came from immunoSEQ multiplex PCR; TCRdb's copy has only in-frame clones and leaves some out. The sample consists of about 98,000 clones, 74% of them appearing once. Sequenced: PBMCs. These receptors came from a male donor in good health and CMV-seronegative. Both conserved end residues are part of each CDR3. A D gene is named only where the DNA matches it firmly. Size tells how often a clone was seen (once, few, many) or the class of an expanded clone, and some rows leave it out.

cdr3_aa cdr3_nt d_call v_call cdr3_length j_call clone_size
CASSLGQGSGQFF TGTGCCAGCAGCTTAGGGCAGGGTTCGGGGCAGTTCTTC NA TRBV11-3 13 TRBJ2-1 NA
CASRTGGFAFLNEQYF TGTGCCAGCAGGACAGGGGGATTTGCCTTCCTGAACGAGCAGTACTTC TRBD1 TRBV2 16 TRBJ2-7 NA
CASSRHGQGDTEAFF TGTGCCAGCAGTAGACATGGACAGGGGGACACTGAAGCTTTCTTT TRBD1 TRBV28 15 TRBJ1-1 few
CASSLERGLAGSSYEQYF TGTGCCAGCAGCTTAGAGCGAGGACTAGCGGGAAGCTCCTACGAGCAGTACTTC TRBD2 TRBV7-2 18 TRBJ2-7 once
CSVQGAYNEQFF TGCAGCGTTCAGGGGGCCTACAATGAGCAGTTCTTC TRBD1 TRBV29-1 12 TRBJ2-1 few
CASSSTGTAAYEQYF TGTGCCAGCAGCTCGACCGGGACAGCCGCTTACGAGCAGTACTTC TRBD1 TRBV6-5 15 TRBJ2-7 NA
CASSLGGTQQETQYF TGCGCCAGCAGCTTGGGTGGGACACAACAAGAGACCCAGTACTTC NA TRBV5-1 15 TRBJ2-5 NA
CASSEGTGNSNQPQHF TGTGCCAGCAGTGAAGGGACGGGGAATAGCAATCAGCCCCAGCATTTT NA TRBV6-1 16 TRBJ1-5 NA
CATTGQPRNEKLFF TGTGCCACTACCGGACAACCTCGAAATGAAAAACTGTTTTTT NA TRBV28 14 TRBJ1-4 NA
CASSQDLTGDEAFF TGCGCCAGCAGCCAAGATCTGACAGGGGATGAAGCTTTCTTT TRBD1 TRBV4-1 14 TRBJ1-1 NA
CASSYRQHGELFF TGTGCCAGCAGTTATAGACAGCACGGGGAGCTGTTTTTT NA TRBV6-6 13 TRBJ2-2 NA
CASSEVVPEQFF TGTGCCAGCAGTGAAGTAGTCCCCGAGCAGTTCTTC NA TRBV2 12 TRBJ2-1 NA
CSAGTANPSTDTQYF TGCAGCGCCGGGACAGCAAATCCTAGCACAGATACGCAGTATTTT TRBD1 TRBV29-1 15 TRBJ2-3 NA
CASSPSSPGGRYEQYF TGCGCCAGCAGCCCGTCTAGCCCTGGCGGGCGCTACGAGCAGTACTTC NA TRBV4-3 16 TRBJ2-7 few
CASSLGLAGGPNTGELFF TGCGCCAGCAGCTTGGGGCTAGCGGGAGGGCCTAACACCGGGGAGCTGTTTTTT TRBD2 TRBV5-1 18 TRBJ2-2 NA
CASSFWTSGRAGRYEQYF TGTGCCAGCAGTTTTTGGACTAGCGGGAGGGCGGGAAGGTACGAGCAGTACTTC TRBD2 TRBV27 18 TRBJ2-7 NA
CASTKDRVADTQYF TGTGCCAGTACCAAGGACAGGGTCGCCGATACGCAGTATTTT TRBD1 TRBV10-3 14 TRBJ2-3 once
CASSLATGVPFLNEQFF TGCGCCAGCAGCTTGGCGACAGGGGTACCCTTTCTCAATGAGCAGTTCTTC TRBD1 TRBV5-1 17 TRBJ2-1 few
CASSWDSLSGANVLTF TGTGCCAGCAGTTGGGACAGCCTTTCTGGGGCCAACGTCCTGACTTTC TRBD1 TRBV6-6 16 TRBJ2-6 NA
CASSTASRDIHGYTF TGTGCCAGCAGCACAGCCTCCAGGGACATTCATGGCTACACCTTC NA TRBV7-9 15 TRBJ1-2 few
CASSSEGRRQLFF TGTGCCAGCAGCTCGGAGGGACGGCGTCAACTGTTTTTT NA TRBV5-4 13 TRBJ1-4 NA
CASSSGTSGRSASYNEQFF TGCGCCAGCAGCTCCGGGACTAGCGGGAGATCAGCCTCCTACAATGAGCAGTTCTTC TRBD2 TRBV5-1 19 TRBJ2-1 NA
CASSAYRGQGYEQYF TGTGCCAGCAGTGCATACCGGGGACAGGGCTACGAGCAGTACTTC TRBD1 TRBV27 15 TRBJ2-7 NA
CASSQGLSPLHF TGTGCCAGCAGTCAGGGACTTTCACCCCTCCACTTT NA TRBV6-5 12 TRBJ1-6 few
CASTFGEAPYNEQFF TGTGCCAGCACTTTTGGGGAGGCCCCCTACAATGAGCAGTTCTTC NA TRBV9 15 TRBJ2-1 NA
CASSRLAGGQFF TGTGCCAGCAGCCGACTAGCGGGAGGGCAGTTCTTC TRBD2 TRBV28 12 TRBJ2-1 NA
CASSEFGAGGTRSNEQFF TGTGCCAGCAGTGAATTTGGGGCGGGAGGAACCCGGAGCAATGAGCAGTTCTTC TRBD2 TRBV25-1 18 TRBJ2-1 NA
CASSIGGRDTQYF TGTGCCAGTAGTATTGGGGGGAGAGATACGCAGTATTTT NA TRBV19 13 TRBJ2-3 NA
CSVGTGGREQYF TGCAGCGTCGGGACAGGGGGCCGCGAGCAGTACTTC TRBD1 TRBV29-1 12 TRBJ2-7 NA
CASSFPSGSGEQYF TGTGCCAGCAGCTTCCCGTCGGGATCGGGAGAGCAGTACTTC NA TRBV5-4 14 TRBJ2-7 NA
CATSRDLGQMNTGELFF TGTGCCACCAGCAGAGATCTAGGCCAGATGAACACCGGGGAGCTGTTTTTT NA TRBV15 17 TRBJ2-2 NA
CASSRGDRGRGGYTF TGTGCCAGCAGCAGGGGGGACAGGGGCCGGGGCGGCTACACCTTC TRBD1 TRBV27 15 TRBJ1-2 once
CASSYLGQGRNEQFF TGTGCCAGCAGCTACCTAGGACAGGGGCGGAATGAGCAGTTCTTC TRBD1 TRBV5-6 15 TRBJ2-1 NA
CASSLLVNTGELFF TGCGCCAGCAGCTTGCTAGTCAACACCGGGGAGCTGTTTTTT NA TRBV5-1 14 TRBJ2-2 NA
CSVEAEGYEQYF TGCAGCGTTGAAGCGGAGGGATACGAGCAGTACTTC NA TRBV29-1 12 TRBJ2-7 NA
CASSLFGQGKDEQYF TGCGCCAGCAGCTTGTTCGGACAGGGTAAAGACGAGCAGTACTTC TRBD1 TRBV5-1 15 TRBJ2-7 NA
CASSLGPHPGNEQFF TGTGCCAGCAGCCTAGGGCCGCACCCGGGGAATGAGCAGTTCTTC NA TRBV6-5 15 TRBJ2-1 NA
CSVEGGSLSYEQYF TGCAGCGTTGAAGGCGGGAGCCTATCCTACGAGCAGTACTTC TRBD2 TRBV29-1 14 TRBJ2-7 NA
CASSVLAGETYEQYF TGTGCCAGCAGTGTTCTAGCGGGAGAGACCTACGAGCAGTACTTC TRBD2 TRBV2 15 TRBJ2-7 few
CASSLGTSADNEQFF TGCGCCAGCAGCCTCGGGACTAGCGCGGACAATGAGCAGTTCTTC TRBD2 TRBV4-3 15 TRBJ2-1 NA
CASSQDLGEAYEQYF TGTGCCAGCAGCCAAGATTTGGGGGAGGCATACGAGCAGTACTTC NA TRBV4-2 15 TRBJ2-7 NA
CSVHRANWDGYTF TGCAGCGTTCACAGGGCGAATTGGGATGGCTACACCTTC NA TRBV29-1 13 TRBJ1-2 NA
CASSPHSGYYEQYF TGTGCCAGCAGTCCGCACTCGGGGTACTACGAGCAGTACTTC NA TRBV25-1 14 TRBJ2-7 NA
CASSYGEGYEQYF TGTGCCAGCAGTTACGGGGAGGGCTACGAGCAGTACTTC TRBD2 TRBV6-6 13 TRBJ2-7 NA
CASSAGSSIYNEQFF TGTGCCAGCAGCGCCGGGAGTTCAATATACAATGAGCAGTTCTTC NA TRBV9 15 TRBJ2-1 few
CASSLGQGAKNIQYF TGCGCCAGCAGCTTGGGACAGGGAGCCAAAAACATTCAGTACTTC TRBD1 TRBV5-1 15 TRBJ2-4 once